This T cell receptor (beta chain) was recorded in a study of shared clonotypes between healthy human individuals. For the study at large: Per donor, CD8 memory used one plate, CD8 naive used two, CD4 memory used three and CD4 naive used three.

It was across several immunoSEQ plates that each subset's genomic DNA was evenly split. This table comes from immunoSEQ multiplex PCR, and its TCRdb copy is limited to in-frame clones, with some not included. Among millions of clones listed, 85% to 95% were seen once. The CDR3 contains 14 residues. Looked up from germline, CDR1 is ENHRY and CDR2 is SYGVKD. Trimming left V 2 bases short and J 6 bases short, with 14 bases between. Naive CD8 cells lacked CD45RO and underwent positive selection for CCR7, leaving out terminally differentiated effector memory CD45RA+ cells. Study results and caveats: Despite large depth, rarefaction showed incomplete sorted-subset sequencing. Specimens sampled were limited to blood, with tissue repertoires likely differing.

As regards this clone: The antigen is undetermined.

The source material was naive CD8+ T cells sorted from blood. The TCR was taken from a man younger than 35 in good health. The gene calls are TRBV10-3 and TRBJ2-7; D is ambiguous. The CDR3 bases are TGTGCCATCAGTGAGATAGTCCCGCTCGGCGAGCAGTACTTC. It encodes CAISEIVPLGEQYF.